This TCR beta chain was observed in a study of CD8+ T cells in alopecia areata. Overall study results and limits: Administration of tofacitinib significantly diminished scalp clonality and expanded CD8+ clones within the top 100.

cDNA prepared by RNA extraction and subsequent reverse transcription served as the template for sequencing. Assay: immunoSEQ multiplex PCR; the TCRdb copy retains only in-frame clones and omits some. There are about 120,000 clones in the sample; 53% occur only once, and roughly 0.45% lies in the top ten. CDR1 LGHNA and CDR2 YNFKEQ come from the germline V gene. The CDR3 runs to 16 residues. The germline V and J ends were trimmed by 4 bases and 0 bases, with 13 bases remaining between them. This clone was counted a few times. Its antigen is unidentified. The sample's treatment: oral pan-JAK inhibitor, 5-10 mg twice daily.

The sequences come from CD4+ T cells sorted from blood, collected at week 4, from a patient treated with tofacitinib. The chain recombines TRBV4-2 with TRBJ1-3; no definite D call. This TCR came from a human donor with alopecia areata. The DNA for the CDR3 is TGTGCCAGCAGCCTCCAAGGAATAGCCTCTGGAAACACCATATATTTT. Translated, it gives CASSLQGIASGNTIYF.